This T cell receptor beta chain appears in the sequencing data of a study of neurological immune-mediated disorders. Study results and limitations: No CDR3 amino acid sequences recurred among expanded clones across subjects, suggesting private repertoires in all groups.

This clonotype was seen at least ten times. Its matching antigen is unknown. TCRdb reprocessed the 5' RACE reads with MiXCR, giving one entry per CDR3 protein. Counted here are under 70,000 distinct CDR3 sequences, 5.2% occurring once; the ten biggest clones make up approximately 3%. The CDR3 runs to 15 residues. V was pared by 1 base and J by 8 bases, with 4 bases of the junction left unmatched. The germline V gene has CDR1 SGHVS and CDR2 FQNEAQ. Sequenced: PBMCs. This sequence originates from a woman aged 25-40 years with multiple sclerosis. The chain employs TRBV7-8 and TRBJ2-1; 11 bases align to TRBD1. The CDR3 is CASSLGDRGSDEQFF. CDR3 DNA sequence: TGTGCCAGCAGCTTAGGGGACAGGGGGTCCGATGAGCAGTTCTTC.